This is a list of T cell receptor beta chains from one sample in a study of blood T cell repertoires in COVID-19. The protocol was immunoSEQ multiplex PCR, while the TCRdb copy is restricted to in-frame clones and leaves out a portion. Of 190,000 or so clones listed, 87% were seen once; the top ten hold over 9%. Sample: PBMCs or T cells enriched from blood (not recorded which). The receptors come from a man between 18 and 35 years old with acute COVID-19. Both conserved end residues are part of each CDR3. Each record gives: clone size, J gene, V gene, D gene, CDR3 protein, CDR3 DNA. The D gene is left open where the match is weak. The size field is filled for only some rows; it gives once, few, many or a size class.

abundance: -; j_gene: TRBJ2-7; v_gene: TRBV7-6; d_gene: TRBD1; CDR3aa: CASSLAGQGDEQYF; CDR3nt: TGTGCCAGCAGCTTAGCGGGACAGGGGGACGAGCAGTACTTC
abundance: -; j_gene: TRBJ2-5; v_gene: TRBV12-5; d_gene: TRBD1; CDR3aa: CASGLGTGPIQYF; CDR3nt: TGTGCTAGTGGTTTGGGGACAGGCCCTATCCAGTACTTC
abundance: -; j_gene: TRBJ1-6; v_gene: TRBV9; d_gene: -; CDR3aa: CASSGLNSPLHF; CDR3nt: TGTGCCAGCAGCGGACTAAATTCACCCCTCCACTTT
abundance: few; j_gene: TRBJ2-7; v_gene: TRBV28; d_gene: -; CDR3aa: CASSLYIHHEQYF; CDR3nt: TGTGCCAGCAGTTTATACATACACCACGAGCAGTACTTC
abundance: -; j_gene: TRBJ1-4; v_gene: TRBV11-2; d_gene: -; CDR3aa: CASSLGSQGGEKLFF; CDR3nt: TGTGCCAGCAGCTTAGGTAGTCAGGGTGGTGAAAAACTGTTTTTT
abundance: -; j_gene: TRBJ1-3; v_gene: TRBV28; d_gene: -; CDR3aa: CASSPIPLSGNTIYF; CDR3nt: TGTGCCAGCAGTCCTATACCACTCTCTGGAAACACCATATATTTT
abundance: few; j_gene: TRBJ2-5; v_gene: TRBV6-6; d_gene: TRBD1; CDR3aa: CASGAGQAIQETQYF; CDR3nt: TGTGCCAGCGGGGCAGGACAGGCCATCCAAGAGACCCAGTACTTC
abundance: -; j_gene: TRBJ1-2; v_gene: TRBV2; d_gene: -; CDR3aa: CASGLRTGDNYGYTF; CDR3nt: TGTGCCAGCGGGTTGAGAACAGGCGATAACTATGGCTACACCTTC
abundance: -; j_gene: TRBJ2-5; v_gene: TRBV7-2; d_gene: TRBD2; CDR3aa: CASSLGSGSRETQYF; CDR3nt: TGTGCCAGCAGCTTGGGTAGCGGGAGTAGGGAGACCCAGTACTTC
abundance: many; j_gene: TRBJ1-2; v_gene: TRBV25-1; d_gene: -; CDR3aa: CASSERIRGGYTF; CDR3nt: TGTGCCAGCAGTGAAAGGATCAGGGGTGGCTACACCTTC
abundance: -; j_gene: TRBJ2-2; v_gene: TRBV7-2; d_gene: -; CDR3aa: CASLEGGGTGELFF; CDR3nt: TGTGCCAGCCTTGAGGGAGGCGGGACCGGGGAGCTGTTTTTT
abundance: once; j_gene: TRBJ1-1; v_gene: TRBV30; d_gene: TRBD1; CDR3aa: CAWSALTGATEAFF; CDR3nt: TGTGCCTGGAGTGCCCTGACAGGGGCAACTGAAGCTTTCTTT
abundance: -; j_gene: TRBJ1-5; v_gene: TRBV6-5; d_gene: -; CDR3aa: CASSFGGVDQPQHF; CDR3nt: TGTGCCAGCAGCTTTGGAGGGGTCGATCAGCCCCAGCATTTT
abundance: -; j_gene: TRBJ2-5; v_gene: TRBV28; d_gene: -; CDR3aa: CASTTPKLPVETQYF; CDR3nt: TGTGCCAGCACCACCCCGAAACTCCCTGTAGAGACCCAGTACTTC
abundance: -; j_gene: TRBJ1-2; v_gene: TRBV19; d_gene: -; CDR3aa: CASSIGTSDGYTF; CDR3nt: TGTGCCAGTAGTATCGGGACATCTGATGGCTACACCTTC
abundance: -; j_gene: TRBJ1-2; v_gene: TRBV29-1; d_gene: TRBD1; CDR3aa: CSVDRGLGGYTF; CDR3nt: TGCAGCGTGGACAGGGGGCTCGGTGGCTACACCTTC
abundance: -; j_gene: TRBJ2-2; v_gene: TRBV19; d_gene: TRBD2; CDR3aa: CASSISSGPITGELFF; CDR3nt: TGTGCCAGTAGTATTTCTAGCGGGCCCATAACCGGGGAGCTGTTTTTT
abundance: -; j_gene: TRBJ2-7; v_gene: TRBV2; d_gene: -; CDR3aa: CASSPDKATSYEQYF; CDR3nt: TGTGCCAGCAGCCCGGACAAGGCTACCTCCTACGAGCAGTACTTC
abundance: -; j_gene: TRBJ1-1; v_gene: TRBV19; d_gene: -; CDR3aa: CASSRTANTEAFF; CDR3nt: TGTGCCAGTAGTCGGACAGCGAACACTGAAGCTTTCTTT
abundance: few; j_gene: TRBJ1-2; v_gene: TRBV9; d_gene: -; CDR3aa: CASSARAEGFSYGYTF; CDR3nt: TGTGCCAGCAGCGCCCGTGCCGAGGGATTTAGCTATGGCTACACCTTC